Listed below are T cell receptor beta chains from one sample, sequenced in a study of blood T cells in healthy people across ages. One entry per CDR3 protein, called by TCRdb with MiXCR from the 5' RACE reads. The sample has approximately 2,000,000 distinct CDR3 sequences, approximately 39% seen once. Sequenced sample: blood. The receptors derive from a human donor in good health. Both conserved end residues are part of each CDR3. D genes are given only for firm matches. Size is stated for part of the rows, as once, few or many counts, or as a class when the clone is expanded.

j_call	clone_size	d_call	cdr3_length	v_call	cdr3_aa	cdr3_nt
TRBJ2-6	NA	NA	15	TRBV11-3	CASSQAQSGANVLTF	TGTGCCAGCAGCCAAGCCCAATCTGGGGCCAACGTCCTGACTTTC
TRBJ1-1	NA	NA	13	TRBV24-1	CAASDLRYTEAFF	TGTGCCGCCAGTGATTTGAGGTACACTGAAGCTTTCTTT
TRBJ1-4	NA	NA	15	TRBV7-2	CASSLVSGVGEKLFF	TGTGCCAGCAGCTTAGTATCTGGGGTTGGGGAAAAACTGTTTTTT
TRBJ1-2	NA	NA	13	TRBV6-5	CASRGTGYDGYTF	TGTGCCAGCAGAGGGACTGGCTACGATGGCTACACCTTC
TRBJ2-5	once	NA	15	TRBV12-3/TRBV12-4	CASSLAPRSYNEQYF	TGTGCCAGCAGTTTAGCCCCGAGGTCCTACAATGAGCAGTACTTC
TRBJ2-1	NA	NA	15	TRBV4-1	CASSQVGTGAEEQVF	NA
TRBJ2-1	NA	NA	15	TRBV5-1	CASSDWTSSYNEQFF	TGCGCCAGCAGCGACTGGACGAGCTCCTACAATGAGCAGTTCTTC
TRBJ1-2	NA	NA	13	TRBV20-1	CSASRGIVGGYTF	TGCAGTGCTAGCCGGGGGATTGTGGGCGGCTACACCTTC
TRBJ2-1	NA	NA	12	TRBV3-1	CASSQVTVEQFF	TGTGCCAGCAGCCAAGTCACAGTTGAGCAGTTCTTC
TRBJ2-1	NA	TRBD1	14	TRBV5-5	CACSWTGQYNEQFF	TGTGCCTGCAGCTGGACAGGGCAGTACAATGAGCAGTTCTTC
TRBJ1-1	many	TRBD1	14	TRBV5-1	CASSLGTGRTEAFF	TGCGCCAGCAGCTTGGGGACAGGACGGACTGAAGCTTTCTTT
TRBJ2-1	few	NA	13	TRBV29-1	CSVSRTQDNEQFF	TGCAGCGTCTCCCGGACCCAGGACAATGAGCAGTTCTTC
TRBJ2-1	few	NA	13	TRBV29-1	CSVEEGGAREQFF	TGCAGCGTTGAAGAAGGGGGGGCCCGTGAGCAGTTCTTC
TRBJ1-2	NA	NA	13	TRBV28	CASSETANYGYIF	TGTGCCAGCAGTGAGACAGCTAACTATGGCTACATCTTC
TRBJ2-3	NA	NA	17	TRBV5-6	CASSSGGRGGYTDTQYF	TGTGCCAGCAGCTCGGGGGGCAGGGGGGGATACACAGATACGCAGTATTTT
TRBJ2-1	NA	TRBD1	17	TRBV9	CASSARQGASTYNEQFF	TGTGCCAGCAGCGCCCGACAGGGCGCAAGTACATACAATGAGCAGTTCTTC
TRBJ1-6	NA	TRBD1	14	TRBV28	CASNPGTGYSPLHF	TGTGCCAGTAATCCCGGGACAGGGTATTCACCCCTCCACTTT
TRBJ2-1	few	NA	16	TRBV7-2	CASSLNGGATYNEQFF	TGTGCCAGCAGCTTAAACGGCGGAGCCACATACAATGAGCAGTTCTTC
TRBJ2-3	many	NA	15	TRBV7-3	CASSPLGPSTDTQYF	TGTGCCAGCAGCCCTCTCGGCCCTAGCACAGATACGCAGTATTTT
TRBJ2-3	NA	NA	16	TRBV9	CASSLSRVDNRYTQYF	TGTGCCAGCAGCCTCTCCCGGGTAGATAATAGGTATACGCAGTATTTT